Sequencing of this T cell receptor (beta chain) was carried out in a study of blood T cell repertoires in COVID-19. TCRdb's table, derived via immunoSEQ multiplex PCR, lists solely in-frame clones and lacks some. The repertoire holds 310,000 or so clones, roughly 90% seen once, with roughly 4% in the top ten. V lost 0 bases to trimming and J lost 3 bases; unmatched junction nucleotides: 5. The germline gives CDR1 SGDLS, CDR2 YYNGEE. This CDR3 is built from 16 residues. Sequences were obtained from peripheral blood. This clonotype was obtained from a woman aged 45-60 years with active or convalescent COVID-19. This chain connects TRBV9 to TRBJ2-3; 9 bases match TRBD2. This CDR3 is CASSVESSGSTDTQYF. The CDR3 bases are TGTGCCAGCAGCGTAGAGAGTAGCGGGAGTACAGATACGCAGTATTTT.